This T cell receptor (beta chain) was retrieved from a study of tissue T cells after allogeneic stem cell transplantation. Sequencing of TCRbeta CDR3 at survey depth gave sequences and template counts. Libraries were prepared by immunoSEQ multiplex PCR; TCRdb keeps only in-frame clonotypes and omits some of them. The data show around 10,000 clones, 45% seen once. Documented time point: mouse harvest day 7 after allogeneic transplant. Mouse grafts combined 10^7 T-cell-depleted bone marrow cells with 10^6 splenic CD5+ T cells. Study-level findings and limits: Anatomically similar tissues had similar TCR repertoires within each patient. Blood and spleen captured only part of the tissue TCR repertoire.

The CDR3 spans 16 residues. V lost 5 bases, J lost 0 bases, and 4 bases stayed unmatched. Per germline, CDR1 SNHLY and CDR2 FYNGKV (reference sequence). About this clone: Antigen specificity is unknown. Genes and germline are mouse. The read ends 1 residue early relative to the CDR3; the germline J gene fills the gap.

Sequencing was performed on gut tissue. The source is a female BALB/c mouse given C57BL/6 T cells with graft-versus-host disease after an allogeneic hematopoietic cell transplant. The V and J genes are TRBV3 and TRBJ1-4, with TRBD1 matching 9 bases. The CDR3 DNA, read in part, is TGTGCCAGCAGCCGGGACAGGGCCTTTTCCAACGAAAGATTATTT. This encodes CASSRDRAFSNERLF. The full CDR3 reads CASSRDRAFSNERLFF. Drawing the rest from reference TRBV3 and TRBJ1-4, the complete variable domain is GPKVLQIPSHQIIDMGQMVTLNCDPVSNHLYFYWYKQILGQQMEFLVNFYNGKVMEKSKLFKDQFSVERPDGSYFTLKIQPTALEDSAVYFCASSRDRAFSNERLFFGHGTKLSVL.